In this sample, the clone carrying this TCR beta chain turned up many times. Its cognate antigen is unknown. This sample is part of a study of breast tumors, draining lymph nodes, adjacent tissues. TCRdb reprocessed the multiplex PCR reads with MiXCR, giving one entry per CDR3 protein. Among about 100,000 distinct CDR3 sequences listed, approximately 21% were seen once. Study-wide findings and caveats: Tumor TCR diversity was below lymph nodes but above nontumor tissue. The lymph node origin of tumor T cells was framed as consistent with a hypothesis, not demonstrated. Data fit most tumor T cells coming from lymph node, expanding in tumor. Tumor and nontumor repertoires were significantly more similar in luminal-like than in basal-like breast cancer.

The CDR3 loop spans 16 amino acids. The junction had 7 bases not matched to a gene; V was cut back by 5 bases and J by 3 bases. CDR1 and CDR2 (germline): SGHAT, FQDESV (reference sequence). Axillary draining lymph nodes of breast cancer patients supplied the node samples. The chain carries TRBV11-1 and TRBJ2-7; 13 bases agree with TRBD2. The sample consisted of axillary lymph node tissue. This clonotype was obtained from a female donor with breast cancer. Some clones in this sample may be carry-over from other donors' samples. The CDR3 region has the DNA TGTGCCAGCAGCCCCCGACTAGCGGGAGGTTTCTACGAGCAGTACTTC. Encoded protein: CASSPRLAGGFYEQYF.